The 21 T cell receptor beta chains reported below all come from one sample, sequenced in a study of regulatory T cells in long-lasting Graves disease. Investigators prepared the TCR beta libraries by applying iRepertoire HTBI primers and Arm-PCR of CDR3 regions. TCRdb used MiXCR to reprocess the multiplex PCR reads, holding one entry per CDR3 protein. The sample consists of around 450,000 distinct CDR3 sequences, under 15% of them appearing once. Time point noted: newly diagnosed GD, antithyroid drugs for less than 3 months. Generation of the TCR library employed RNA extracted from PBMCs. Another study also made use of these data, one on T cells in Graves' hyperthyroidism and ophthalmopathy.

This specimen consisted of peripheral blood mononuclear cells (PBMCs), obtained at new diagnosis, from a patient treated with antithyroid drugs. These receptors originate from a woman aged 25-40 years with Graves disease.

This clonotype was seen many times. The rearrangement joins TRBV6-1 to TRBJ2-1; the D gene could be TRBD1 or TRBD2 (7 bases each). Germline CDR1 reads MNHNS; CDR2 reads SASEGT. Trimming shortened V by 6 bases and J by 6 bases, and 21 bases separated the two germline ends. The CDR3 is made up of 16 amino acids. This CDR3 reads CASSAPRGGGGNEQFF. CDR3 bases: TGTGCCAGCAGCGCCCCCAGGGGGGGTGGTGGCAATGAGCAGTTCTTC.

V gene TRBV4-2 combines with J gene TRBJ2-7; 8 positions agree with TRBD1. CDR1 and CDR2 (germline): LGHNA, YNFKEQ. The CDR3 sequence is 19 residues long. Losses at the gene ends were 0 bases for V and 2 bases for J; bases not matched to a gene: 15. CDR3 nucleotides: TGTGCCAGCAGCCAAGATCTCTCCCTTGGACAGGGACGTGCCTACGAGCAGTACTTC. This encodes CASSQDLSLGQGRAYEQYF.

This clonotype showed up many times. This chain joins TRBV27 and TRBJ2-5; 9 bases are shared with TRBD2. V shed 8 bases and J 0 bases; nucleotides not matched to a gene: 7. The germline CDR1 and CDR2 sequences are MNHEY and SMNVEV (reference sequence). CDR3 size: 15 residues. DNA of the CDR3: TGTGCCAGCGGAGCGGGGGGCGCGTACCAAGAGACCCAGTACTTC. Encoded protein: CASGAGGAYQETQYF.

The chain joins TRBV5-6 to TRBJ2-7, with TRBD1 matching 7 bases. Looked up from germline, CDR1 is SGHDT and CDR2 is YYEEEE. The CDR3 is 15 residues long. The V gene end was trimmed by 3 bases and the J gene end by 1 base; junction bases not matched to a gene: 7. This CDR3 reads CASSSGDSPSYEQYF. The CDR3 region has the DNA TGTGCCAGCAGCTCCGGGGACAGTCCTTCCTACGAGCAGTACTTC.

At least ten counts were recorded for this clonotype. The gene calls are TRBV24-1 and TRBJ1-2; tentative D call: TRBD1 (6 bases). This CDR3 is built from 13 residues. From germline, CDR1 is KGHDR and CDR2 SFDVKD. The V end lost 5 bases, the J end lost 3 bases, and 9 bases lay between the germline ends. DNA for the CDR3: TGTGCCACCAGTGGGACAGACGACTATGGCTACACCTTC. Translation: CATSGTDDYGYTF.

This clonotype was recorded many times. The rearrangement uses TRBV11-2 and TRBJ2-1, with 10 bases lining up with TRBD2. Germline V lookup: CDR1 SGHAT, CDR2 FQNNGV. V was pared by 0 bases and J by 8 bases, with 13 bases of the junction left unmatched. The CDR3 is 18 residues long. CDR3 protein: CASSLEPIAGGQRYEQFF. The CDR3 nucleotides read TGTGCCAGCAGCTTAGAACCGATAGCGGGAGGTCAGAGATATGAGCAGTTCTTC.

This clonotype was picked up many times. Given the absence of the conserved phenylalanine or tryptophan at the CDR3 end, a read error is likely. The chain combines TRBV30 with TRBJ1-1; D may be TRBD1 (6 bases). V was pared by 1 base and J by 1 base, with 13 bases between. The CDR3 sequence is 15 residues long. Germline V gives CDR1 GTSNPN, CDR2 SVGIG (reference sequence). For the CDR3, the DNA is TGTGCCTGGAGTGGAAGGGGCAGGGGGAACACTGAAGCTTTCTCT. Translation gives CAWSGRGRGNTEAFS.

This clonotype was counted ten times or more. At one end the junction does not follow the germline gene, possibly because of a read error. The chain has TRBV7-3 and TRBJ2-1; 11 bases map to TRBD2. Germline assignment: CDR1 SGHTA and CDR2 FQGTGA. This CDR3 contains 13 residues. The CDR3 sequence is CASSLVLAGEPFF. CDR3 DNA: TGTGCCAGCAGCCTGGTACTAGCGGGAGAGCCGTTCTTC.

This clonotype was seen ten or more times. The rearrangement links TRBV12-3 or TRBV12-4 to TRBJ1-4; D is ambiguous. The V end was cut by 5 bases, the J end by 8 bases, with 12 bases between. CDR3 length: 13 amino acids. The CDR3 protein is CASSLSLAEKLFF. The CDR3 DNA reads TGTGCCAGCAGTCTCTCCCTGGCGGAAAAACTGTTTTTT.

This clonotype was recorded at least ten times. This chain connects TRBV28 to TRBJ1-1; no reliable D call. The V gene lost 8 bases and the J gene lost 6 bases, with 4 bases spanning the gap. This CDR3 is built from 9 residues. Germline V gene lookup returns CDR1 MDHEN and CDR2 SYDVKM. Here the CDR3 reads CASGAEAFF. In nucleotides, the CDR3 is TGTGCCAGCGGTGCTGAAGCTTTCTTT.

This clonotype was seen only a few times. The chain is built from TRBV6-2 or TRBV6-3 and TRBJ1-5; D unresolved. V was cut by 5 bases and J by 3 bases, with 14 bases left in between. Germline lookup yields CDR1 MNHEY and CDR2 SVGEGT. The CDR3 has 15 residues. CDR3 sequence reads: CASSANGLSNQPQHF. CDR3 in DNA: TGTGCCAGCAGTGCAAATGGGCTCTCCAATCAGCCCCAGCATTTT.

This clonotype was seen repeatedly, ten times or more. This chain connects TRBV20-1 to TRBJ1-2; D gene ambiguous. Germline V gives CDR1 DFQATT, CDR2 SNEGSKA (reference sequence). The V and J ends lost 3 bases and 6 bases respectively, with 11 bases between them. The CDR3 runs 12 residues. CDR3 amino acids: CSASTLFDGYTF. For the CDR3, the DNA is TGCAGTGCTAGCACCCTCTTTGATGGCTACACCTTC.

In this sample, this clonotype turned up many times. V gene TRBV5-1 combines with J gene TRBJ2-3; no firm D call. The V and J ends lost 4 bases and 5 bases respectively, with 5 bases between them. The CDR3 is 11 amino acids. The germline V gene has CDR1 SGHRS and CDR2 YFSETQ. CDR3 in DNA: TGCGCCAGCAGCAATGAAGATACGCAGTATTTT. This encodes CASSNEDTQYF.

In this sample, this clonotype turned up a few times. The J gene is TRBJ2-5, the V gene TRBV5-1, with D maybe TRBD2 (7 bases). V was pared by 4 bases and J by 1 base, with 17 bases between. The CDR3 runs 16 residues. In germline, CDR1 is SGHRS, CDR2 YFSETQ. The CDR3 sequence is CASSRGPGTTQETQYF. CDR3 sequence (DNA): TGCGCCAGCAGCCGGGGGCCCGGGACTACCCAAGAGACCCAGTACTTC.

The rearrangement links TRBV5-5 to TRBJ1-1; D uncertain. This CDR3 contains 13 residues. Germline lookup yields CDR1 SGHKS and CDR2 YYEKEE (reference sequence). V was cut by 2 bases and J by 1 base, with 6 bases left in between. The DNA for the CDR3 is TGTGCCAGCAGCTTCCAGCCGAACACTGAAGCTTTCTTT. Its translation: CASSFQPNTEAFF.

This clonotype has a handful of counts. V and J are TRBV27 and TRBJ2-3, with 7 positions matching TRBD1. Germline V CDR1 and CDR2: MNHEY, SMNVEV (reference sequence). V shed 6 bases, J shed 1 base, and the junction held 4 bases outside the gene matches. The CDR3 runs to 14 residues. In DNA form, the CDR3 reads TGTGCCAGCAGGAGGGACAGCGGCACAGATACGCAGTATTTT. The encoded protein is CASRRDSGTDTQYF.

V is TRBV7-8 and J is TRBJ2-5; the D call may be TRBD1 or TRBD2 (5 bases each). The CDR3 runs 17 residues. Trimming cost V 1 base and J 3 bases, with 18 bases left between them. Looked up from germline, CDR1 is SGHVS and CDR2 is FQNEAQ. This CDR3 reads CASSLGARRWGKETQYF. The DNA of the CDR3 is TGTGCCAGCAGCTTAGGGGCACGCCGCTGGGGGAAAGAGACCCAGTACTTC. Together with reference TRBV7-8 and TRBJ2-5, the CDR3 gives the full variable domain: GAGVSQSPRYKVAKRGQDVALRCDPISGHVSLFWYQQALGQGPEFLTYFQNEAQLDKSGLPSDRFFAERPEGSVSTLKIQRTQQEDSAVYLCASSLGARRWGKETQYFGPGTRLLVL.

This clonotype was picked up many times. The V and J genes are TRBV20-1 and TRBJ2-1; possible D gene TRBD2, 7 bases. V was cut by 7 bases and J by 8 bases, with 21 bases left in between. This CDR3 has 14 amino acids. CDR1 is DFQATT and CDR2 is SNEGSKA in the germline V gene (reference sequence). CDR3 coding DNA: TGCAGTGAAAAAGATGGGGAGGGGGTGGATGAGCAGTTCTTC. It encodes CSEKDGEGVDEQFF.

This clonotype has at least ten counts. The chain has TRBV3-1 and TRBJ2-4; no firm D call. Germline values: CDR1 LGHDT, CDR2 YNNKEL (reference sequence). This CDR3 is built from 13 residues. The V end was cut by 4 bases, the J end by 0 bases, with 4 bases between. CDR3 DNA: TGTGCCAGCAGCCTCGTAGCCAAAAACATTCAGTACTTC. It codes for CASSLVAKNIQYF.

This clonotype was detected ten times or more. V gene TRBV18 combines with J gene TRBJ2-7, with D possibly called TRBD1 or TRBD2 (5 bases each). Looked up from germline, CDR1 is KGHSH and CDR2 is LQKENI. V lost 3 bases and J lost 0, with 12 bases in between. This CDR3 contains 15 residues. The CDR3 DNA sequence: TGTGCCAGCTCACCCGGCAGGGAGAGCTCCTACGAGCAGTACTTC. It encodes CASSPGRESSYEQYF.

The J gene is TRBJ2-7, the V gene TRBV19; weak D call: TRBD1 (6 bases). Trimming stripped 7 bases from V and 5 bases from J, with 15 bases between. The CDR3 has 13 amino acids. Germline V gene data show CDR1 as LNHDA and CDR2 as SQIVND (reference sequence). The CDR3 coding sequence is TGTGCCAGTACGGGCGCAGGGGTCAACGAGCAGTACTTC. This encodes CASTGAGVNEQYF.